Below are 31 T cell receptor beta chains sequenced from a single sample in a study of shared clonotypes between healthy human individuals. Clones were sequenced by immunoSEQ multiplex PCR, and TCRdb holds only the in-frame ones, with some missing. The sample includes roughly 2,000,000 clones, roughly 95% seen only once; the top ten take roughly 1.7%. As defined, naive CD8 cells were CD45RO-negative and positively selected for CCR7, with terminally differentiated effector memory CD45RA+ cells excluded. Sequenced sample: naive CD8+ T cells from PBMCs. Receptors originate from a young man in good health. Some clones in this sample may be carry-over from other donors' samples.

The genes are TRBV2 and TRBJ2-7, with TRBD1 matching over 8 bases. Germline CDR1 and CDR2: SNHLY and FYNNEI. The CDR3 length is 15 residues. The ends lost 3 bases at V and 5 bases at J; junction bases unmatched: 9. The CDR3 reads CASSDPPGQVDEQYF. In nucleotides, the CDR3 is TGTGCCAGCAGTGATCCTCCGGGACAGGTCGACGAGCAGTACTTC.

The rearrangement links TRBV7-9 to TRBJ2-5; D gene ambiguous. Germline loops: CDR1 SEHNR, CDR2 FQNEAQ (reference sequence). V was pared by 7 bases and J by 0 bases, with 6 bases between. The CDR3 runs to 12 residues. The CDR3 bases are TGTGCCAGCACACAAAACCAAGAGACCCAGTACTTC. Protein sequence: CASTQNQETQYF.

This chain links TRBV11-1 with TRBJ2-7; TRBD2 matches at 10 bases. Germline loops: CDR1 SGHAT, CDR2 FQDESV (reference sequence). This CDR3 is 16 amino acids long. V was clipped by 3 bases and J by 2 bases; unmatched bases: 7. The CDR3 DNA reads TGTGCCAGCAGCTTCCGGAGAGCGGGAGGGCCCTACGAGCAGTACTTC. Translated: CASSFRRAGGPYEQYF. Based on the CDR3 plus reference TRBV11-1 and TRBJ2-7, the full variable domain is EAEVAQSPRYKITEKSQAVAFWCDPISGHATLYWYRQILGQGPELLVQFQDESVVDDSQLPKDRFSAERLKGVDSTLKIQPAELGDSAMYLCASSFRRAGGPYEQYFGPGTRLTVT.

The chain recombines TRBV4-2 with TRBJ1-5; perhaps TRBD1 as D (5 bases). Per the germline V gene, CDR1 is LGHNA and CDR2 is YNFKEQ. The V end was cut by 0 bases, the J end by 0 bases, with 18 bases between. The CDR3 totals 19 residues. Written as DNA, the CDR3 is TGTGCCAGCAGCCAAGAGGGGGTTGCAGTTGGGGATAGCAATCAGCCCCAGCATTTT. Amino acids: CASSQEGVAVGDSNQPQHF.

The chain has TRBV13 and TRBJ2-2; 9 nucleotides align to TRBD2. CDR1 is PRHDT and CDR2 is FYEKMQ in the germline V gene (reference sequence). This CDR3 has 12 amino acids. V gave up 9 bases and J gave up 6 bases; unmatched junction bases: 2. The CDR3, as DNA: TGTGCCAGTAGCGGGAGAGCCGGGGAGCTGTTTTTT. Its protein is CASSGRAGELFF. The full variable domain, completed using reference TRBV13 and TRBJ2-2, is AAGVIQSPRHLIKEKRETATLKCYPIPRHDTVYWYQQGPGQDPQFLISFYEKMQSDKGSIPDRFSAQQFSDYHSELNMSSLELGDSALYFCASSGRAGELFFGEGSRLTVL.

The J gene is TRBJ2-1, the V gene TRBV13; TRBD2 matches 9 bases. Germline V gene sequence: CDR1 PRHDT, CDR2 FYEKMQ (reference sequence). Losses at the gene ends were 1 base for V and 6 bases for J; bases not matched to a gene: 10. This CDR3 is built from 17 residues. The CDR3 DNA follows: TGTGCCAGCAGCTTAGCTTGGTTAGCGGGAGTCGGCAATGAGCAGTTCTTC. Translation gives CASSLAWLAGVGNEQFF.

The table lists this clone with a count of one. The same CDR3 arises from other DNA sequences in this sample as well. In nucleotides, the CDR3 is TGTGCCTGGGGCAGTTACAATGAGCAGTTCTTC. This translates into CAWGSYNEQFF. The chain carries TRBV30 and TRBJ2-1; D is uncertain. Germline values: CDR1 GTSNPN, CDR2 SVGIG (reference sequence). The CDR3 is 11 residues long. V was shortened by 5 bases and J by 4 bases, with 6 bases between the two germline ends.

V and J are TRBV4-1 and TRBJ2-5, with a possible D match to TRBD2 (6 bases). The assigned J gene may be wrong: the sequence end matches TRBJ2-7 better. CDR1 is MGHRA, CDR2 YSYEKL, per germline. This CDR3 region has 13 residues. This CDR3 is CASRAPSESEQYF. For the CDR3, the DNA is TGCGCCAGTCGTGCCCCTAGCGAGAGCGAGCAGTACTTC.

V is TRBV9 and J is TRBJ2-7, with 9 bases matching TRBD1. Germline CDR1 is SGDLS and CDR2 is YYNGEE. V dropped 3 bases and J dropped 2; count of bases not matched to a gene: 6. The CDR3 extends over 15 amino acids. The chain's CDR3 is CASSAGQGSTYEQYF. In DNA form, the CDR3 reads TGTGCCAGCAGCGCAGGACAGGGGTCGACCTACGAGCAGTACTTC.

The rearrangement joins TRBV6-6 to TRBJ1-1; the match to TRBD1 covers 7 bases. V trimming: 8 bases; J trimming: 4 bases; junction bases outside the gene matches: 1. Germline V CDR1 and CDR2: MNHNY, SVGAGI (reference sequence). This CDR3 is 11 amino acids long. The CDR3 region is CASQGGTEAFF. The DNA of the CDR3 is TGTGCCAGCCAGGGGGGCACTGAAGCTTTCTTT.

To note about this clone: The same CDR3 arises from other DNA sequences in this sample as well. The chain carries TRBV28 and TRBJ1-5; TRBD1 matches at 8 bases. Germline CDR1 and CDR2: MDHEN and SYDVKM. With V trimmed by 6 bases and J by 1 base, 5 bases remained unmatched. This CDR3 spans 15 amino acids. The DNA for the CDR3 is TGTGCCAGCAGCCCGACAGGGGTAAGCAATCAGCCCCAGCATTTT. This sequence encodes CASSPTGVSNQPQHF.

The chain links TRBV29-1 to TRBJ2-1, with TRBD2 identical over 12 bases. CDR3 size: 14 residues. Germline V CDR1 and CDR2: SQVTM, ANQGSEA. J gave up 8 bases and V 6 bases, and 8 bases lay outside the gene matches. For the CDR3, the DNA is TGCAGCGTCCGGACTAGCGGGATAATAGATGAGCAGTTCTTC. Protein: CSVRTSGIIDEQFF.

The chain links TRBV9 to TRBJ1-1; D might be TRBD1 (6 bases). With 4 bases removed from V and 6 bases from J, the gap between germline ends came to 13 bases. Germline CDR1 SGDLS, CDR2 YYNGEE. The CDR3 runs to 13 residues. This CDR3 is CASSLQGGAEAFF. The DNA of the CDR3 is TGTGCCAGCAGCCTACAGGGTGGGGCTGAAGCTTTCTTT.

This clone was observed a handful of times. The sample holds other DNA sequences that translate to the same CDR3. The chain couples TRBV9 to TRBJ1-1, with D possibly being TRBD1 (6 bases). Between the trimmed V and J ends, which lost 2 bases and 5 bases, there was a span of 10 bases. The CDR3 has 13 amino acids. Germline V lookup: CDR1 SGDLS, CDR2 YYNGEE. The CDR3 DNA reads TGTGCCAGCAGCGTTACAGGGTCGACTGAAGCTTTCTTT. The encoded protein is CASSVTGSTEAFF.

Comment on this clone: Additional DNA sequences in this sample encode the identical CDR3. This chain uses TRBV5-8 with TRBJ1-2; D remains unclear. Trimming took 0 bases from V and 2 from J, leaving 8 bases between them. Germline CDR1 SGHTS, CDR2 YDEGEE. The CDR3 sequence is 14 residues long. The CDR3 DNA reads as TGTGCCAGCAGCTTGGGGACCCCAAACTATGGCTACACCTTC. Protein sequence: CASSLGTPNYGYTF.

The CDR3 DNA reads TGTGCCAGCATTGGGGGGACCCAGTACTTC. It is translated as CASIGGTQYF. The J gene is TRBJ2-5, the V gene TRBV2; tentatively, D is TRBD1 or TRBD2 (5 bases each). The CDR3 runs to 10 residues. Trimming cost V 7 bases and J 7 bases, with 7 bases left between them. CDR1 is SNHLY and CDR2 is FYNNEI in the germline V gene.

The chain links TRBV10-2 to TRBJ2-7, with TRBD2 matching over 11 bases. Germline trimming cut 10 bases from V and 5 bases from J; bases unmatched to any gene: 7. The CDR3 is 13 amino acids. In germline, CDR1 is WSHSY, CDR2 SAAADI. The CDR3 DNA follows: TGCGCCACCCTAGCGGGAGGTGGCGACGAGCAGTACTTC. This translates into CATLAGGGDEQYF.

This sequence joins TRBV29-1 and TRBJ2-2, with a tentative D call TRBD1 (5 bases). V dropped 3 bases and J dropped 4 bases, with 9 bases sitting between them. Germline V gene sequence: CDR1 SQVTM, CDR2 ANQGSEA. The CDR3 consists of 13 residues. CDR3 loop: CSVEDNSTGELFF. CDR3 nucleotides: TGCAGCGTTGAGGACAATTCCACCGGGGAGCTGTTTTTT.

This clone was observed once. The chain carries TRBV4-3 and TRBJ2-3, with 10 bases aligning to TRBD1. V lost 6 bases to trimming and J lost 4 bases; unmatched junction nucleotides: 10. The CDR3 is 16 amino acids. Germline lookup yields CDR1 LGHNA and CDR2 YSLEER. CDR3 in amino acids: CASSRHRDRGSDTQYF. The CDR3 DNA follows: TGCGCCAGCAGTCGACACCGGGACAGGGGTTCAGATACGCAGTATTTT.

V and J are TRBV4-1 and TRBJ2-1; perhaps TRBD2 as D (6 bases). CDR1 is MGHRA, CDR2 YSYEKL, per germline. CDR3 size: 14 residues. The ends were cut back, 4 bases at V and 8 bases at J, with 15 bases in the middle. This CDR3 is CASSLYGGRDEQFF. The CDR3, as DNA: TGCGCCAGCAGCCTGTATGGAGGGCGGGATGAGCAGTTCTTC.

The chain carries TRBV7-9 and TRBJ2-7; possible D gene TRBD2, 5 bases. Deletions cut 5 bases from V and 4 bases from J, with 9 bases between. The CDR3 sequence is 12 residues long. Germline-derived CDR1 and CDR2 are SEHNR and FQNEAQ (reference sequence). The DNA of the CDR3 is TGTGCCAGCAGCGTAGAGGGTTACGAGCAGTACTTC. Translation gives CASSVEGYEQYF.

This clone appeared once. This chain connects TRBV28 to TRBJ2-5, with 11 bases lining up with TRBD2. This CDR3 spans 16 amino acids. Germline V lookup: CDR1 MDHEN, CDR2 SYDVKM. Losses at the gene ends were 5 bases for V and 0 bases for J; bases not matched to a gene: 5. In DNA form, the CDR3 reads TGTGCCAGCAGTCTACTAGCGGGAGAGAACCAAGAGACCCAGTACTTC. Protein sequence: CASSLLAGENQETQYF.

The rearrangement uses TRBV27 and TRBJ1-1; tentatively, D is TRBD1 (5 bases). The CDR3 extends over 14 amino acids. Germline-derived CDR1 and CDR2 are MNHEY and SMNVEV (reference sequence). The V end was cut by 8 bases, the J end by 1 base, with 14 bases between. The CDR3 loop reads CASGRLGRNTEAFF. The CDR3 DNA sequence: TGTGCCAGCGGTAGGTTGGGGCGGAACACTGAAGCTTTCTTT.

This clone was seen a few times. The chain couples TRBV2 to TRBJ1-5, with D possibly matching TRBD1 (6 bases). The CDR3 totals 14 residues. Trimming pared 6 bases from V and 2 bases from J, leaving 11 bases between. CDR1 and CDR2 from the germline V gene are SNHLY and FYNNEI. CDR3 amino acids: CASRQGGGNQPQHF. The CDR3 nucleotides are TGTGCCAGCAGACAGGGAGGGGGCAATCAGCCCCAGCATTTT.

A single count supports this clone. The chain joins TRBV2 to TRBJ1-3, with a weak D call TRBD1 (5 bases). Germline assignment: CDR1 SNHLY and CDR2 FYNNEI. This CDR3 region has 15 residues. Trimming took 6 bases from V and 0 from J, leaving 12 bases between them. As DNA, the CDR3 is TGTGCCAGCAGCACCAGGGAGAGCTCTGGAAACACCATATATTTT. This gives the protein CASSTRESSGNTIYF.

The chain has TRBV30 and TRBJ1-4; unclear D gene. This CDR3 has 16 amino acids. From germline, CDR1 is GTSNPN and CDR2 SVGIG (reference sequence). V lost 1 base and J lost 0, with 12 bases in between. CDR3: CAWSGRWAATNEKLFF. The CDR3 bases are TGTGCCTGGAGTGGCCGATGGGCTGCAACTAATGAAAAACTGTTTTTT.

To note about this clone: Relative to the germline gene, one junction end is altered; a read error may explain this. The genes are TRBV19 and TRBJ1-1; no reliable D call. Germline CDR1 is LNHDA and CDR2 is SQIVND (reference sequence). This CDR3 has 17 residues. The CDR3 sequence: CASSIGEGITRNPEAFF. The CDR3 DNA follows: TGTGCCAGTAGTATCGGTGAGGGTATTACCAGGAACCCTGAAGCTTTCTTT.

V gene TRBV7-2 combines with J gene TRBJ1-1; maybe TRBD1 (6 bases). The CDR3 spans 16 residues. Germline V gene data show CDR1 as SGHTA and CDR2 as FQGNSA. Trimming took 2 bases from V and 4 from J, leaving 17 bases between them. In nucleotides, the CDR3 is TGTGCCAGCAGCTTAAGTTTTGGTCTGACAGGCACTGAAGCTTTCTTT. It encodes CASSLSFGLTGTEAFF.

This CDR3 is CASMGVGGGDGYTF. In DNA, the CDR3 is TGTGCCAGTATGGGGGTTGGAGGGGGCGACGGCTACACCTTC. The chain carries TRBV19 and TRBJ1-2, with TRBD1 matching 7 bases. With 7 bases clipped from V and 8 bases from J, the junction kept 13 bases outside the gene matches. CDR3 length: 14 amino acids. Germline V gene lookup returns CDR1 LNHDA and CDR2 SQIVND (reference sequence).

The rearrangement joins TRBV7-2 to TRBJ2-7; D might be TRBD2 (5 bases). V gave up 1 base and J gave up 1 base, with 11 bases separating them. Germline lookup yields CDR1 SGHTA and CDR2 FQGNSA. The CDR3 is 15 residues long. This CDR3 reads CASSLERARSYEQYF. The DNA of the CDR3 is TGTGCCAGCAGCTTAGAGAGGGCAAGGTCCTACGAGCAGTACTTC.

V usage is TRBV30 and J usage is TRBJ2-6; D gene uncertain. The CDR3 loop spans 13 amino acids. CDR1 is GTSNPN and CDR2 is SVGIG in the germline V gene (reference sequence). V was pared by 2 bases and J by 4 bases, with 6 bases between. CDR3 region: CAWSSTGANVLTF. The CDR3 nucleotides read TGTGCCTGGAGTTCTACCGGGGCCAACGTCCTGACTTTC.